This T cell receptor beta chain was captured in a study of blood T cell repertoires in COVID-19. Cohorts were determined from participant-reported clinical history. Clones were read by immunoSEQ multiplex PCR, and TCRdb kept only the in-frame ones, dropping some. The sample includes roughly 260,000 clones, 80% to 90% of them seen just once. Germline V gives CDR1 SGHTA, CDR2 FQGNSA. The CDR3 length is 15 residues. Trimming left V 7 bases short and J 2 bases short, with 17 bases between. The sequence derives from a woman between 25 and 40 years old with acute COVID-19. J is TRBJ1-1 and V is TRBV7-2; tentative D call: TRBD1 (6 bases). Material for sequencing was PBMCs or T cells enriched from blood (not recorded which). The CDR3 bases are TGTGCCAGCACCAAAACCCAGGGGAGAAACACTGAAGCTTTCTTT. Translated: CASTKTQGRNTEAFF.